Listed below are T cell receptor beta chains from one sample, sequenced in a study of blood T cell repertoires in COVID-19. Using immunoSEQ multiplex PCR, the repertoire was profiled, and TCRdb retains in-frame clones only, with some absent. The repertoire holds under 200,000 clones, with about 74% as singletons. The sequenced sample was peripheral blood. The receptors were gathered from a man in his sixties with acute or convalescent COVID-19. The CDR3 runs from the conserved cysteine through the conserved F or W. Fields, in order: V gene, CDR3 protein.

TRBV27	CASSARDSSQGTDTQYF
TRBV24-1	CATSDPGTATHSYNEQFF
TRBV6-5	CASSYKDNHSNQPQHF
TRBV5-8	CASSLDYRTSYNEQFF
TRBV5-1	CASSRMGGGDQPQHF
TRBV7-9	CASSGGQGYSYEQYF
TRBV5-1	CASSPADRFSYGYTF
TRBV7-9	CASSLIRAGRGSYEQYF
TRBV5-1	CASSLTGGSQETQYF
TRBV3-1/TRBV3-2	CASREKTEAFF
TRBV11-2	CASSLGAGAGETQYF
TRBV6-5	CASRTASTGELFF
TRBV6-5	CASRGGESYEQYF